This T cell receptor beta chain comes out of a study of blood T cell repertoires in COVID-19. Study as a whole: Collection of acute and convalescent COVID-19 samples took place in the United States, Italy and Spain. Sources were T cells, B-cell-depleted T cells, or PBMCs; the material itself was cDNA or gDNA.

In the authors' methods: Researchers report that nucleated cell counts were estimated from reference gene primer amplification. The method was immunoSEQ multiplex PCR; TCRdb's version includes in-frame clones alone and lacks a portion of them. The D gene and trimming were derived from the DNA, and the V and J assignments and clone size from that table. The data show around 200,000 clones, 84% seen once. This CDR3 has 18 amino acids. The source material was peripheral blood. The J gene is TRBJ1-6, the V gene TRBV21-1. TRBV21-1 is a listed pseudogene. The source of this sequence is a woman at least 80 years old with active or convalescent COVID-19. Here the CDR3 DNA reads TGTGCCAGCAGCAAAGTGGGGATGTACGCTACGGGGTATTCACCCCTCCACTTT. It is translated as CASSKVGMYATGYSPLHF.